This T cell receptor beta chain stems from a study of blood T cells in healthy people across ages. Study-level results: Estimates drawn from one million T cells were deemed to understate diversity.

A sample-barcoded 5' primer and a J-beta primer mix were used in a second PCR of roughly 7 to 11 cycles. MiXCR, applied by TCRdb to the 5' RACE reads, yields one record per CDR3 protein. The table lists hundreds of thousands of distinct CDR3 sequences, over 40% of them singletons, with around 30% in the top ten. This clonotype appeared a few times. Its antigen is as yet unknown. This CDR3 has 15 residues. The TCR was taken from an elderly man in good health. This chain links TRBV21-1 with TRBJ2-5. TRBV21-1 is described as a pseudogene. Sequencing input: blood. The CDR3 here is CASSKGGSLQETQYF. CDR3 in DNA: TGTGCCAGCAGCAAAGGTGGCAGCTTACAAGAGACCCAGTACTTC.